This passage covers 4 T cell receptor beta chains from one sample sequenced in a study of CD8+CD57+ T cells in acquired aplastic anemia (dated 2018 in TCRdb). The run used an Illumina HiSeq 2000. Profiling of TCR beta VDJ combinations and CDR3 sequences used genomic DNA as the template. Using fastp at Q25 and MiXCR, TCRdb reprocessed the public reads and kept productive beta chains. Rows are combined by CDR3 protein, so each entry shows the most common genes and DNA. Recorded for this sample are around 250,000 distinct CDR3 sequences; 45% to 70% of them occurred a single time. 6.5% to 10% of the sample goes to the ten largest clones. The source material was sorted CD4+, CD8+, or CD8+CD57+ T cells (not recorded which) from PBMCs. All receptors come from a human donor with severe aplastic anemia or a healthy control (not recorded which).

The chain joins TRBV7-2 to TRBJ2-2; 7 nucleotides align to TRBD1. This CDR3 comprises 16 residues. Trimming took 5 bases from V and 0 from J; bases not matched to a gene: 6. Germline V lookup: CDR1 SGHTA, CDR2 FQGNSA. The CDR3 protein is CASSKGAKSNTGELFF. CDR3 nucleotide sequence: TGTGCCAGCAGCAAGGGGGCCAAATCGAACACCGGGGAGCTGTTTTTT.

The chain uses TRBV6-2 or TRBV6-3 and TRBJ2-5; D remains ambiguous. Trimming left V 6 bases short and J 5 bases short, with 19 bases between. Germline V CDR1 and CDR2: MNHEY, SVGEGT. There are 15 residues in the CDR3. The CDR3 is CASSLWQSGLETQYF. For the CDR3, the DNA is TGTGCCAGCAGCCTGTGGCAGTCCGGGTTGGAGACCCAGTACTTC.

This clonotype was seen many times. The V gene is TRBV3-1, the J gene TRBJ1-2, with TRBD1 identical over 7 bases. The CDR3 totals 14 residues. Germline lookup yields CDR1 LGHDT and CDR2 YNNKEL (reference sequence). V lost 1 base to trimming and J lost 7 bases; unmatched junction nucleotides: 6. CDR3 sequence: CASSQADRDPGYTF. The CDR3 DNA reads as TGTGCCAGCAGCCAAGCTGACAGGGACCCTGGCTACACCTTC.

V is TRBV20-1 and J is TRBJ1-2, with D possibly TRBD1 on 5 matching bases. This CDR3 comprises 13 residues. Germline V CDR1 and CDR2: DFQATT, SNEGSKA (reference sequence). V was clipped by 6 bases and J by 3 bases, with 14 bases between them. CDR3 in amino acids: CSASSWGDYGYTF. The CDR3 DNA reads TGCAGTGCCTCCTCCTGGGGGGACTATGGCTACACCTTC.